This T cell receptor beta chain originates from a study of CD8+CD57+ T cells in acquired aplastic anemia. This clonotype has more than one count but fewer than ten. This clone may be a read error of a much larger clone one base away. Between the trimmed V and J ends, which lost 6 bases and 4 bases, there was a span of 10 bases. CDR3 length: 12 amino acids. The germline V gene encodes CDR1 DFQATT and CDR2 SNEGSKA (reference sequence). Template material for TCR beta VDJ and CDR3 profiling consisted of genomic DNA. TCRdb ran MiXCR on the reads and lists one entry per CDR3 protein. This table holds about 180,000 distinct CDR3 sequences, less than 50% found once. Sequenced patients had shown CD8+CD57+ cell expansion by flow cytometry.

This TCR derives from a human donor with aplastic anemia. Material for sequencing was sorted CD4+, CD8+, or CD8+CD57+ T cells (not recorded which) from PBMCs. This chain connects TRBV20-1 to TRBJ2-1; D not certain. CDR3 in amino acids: CSAVGPYNEQFF. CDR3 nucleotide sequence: TGCAGTGCAGTAGGCCCGTACAATGAGCAGTTCTTC.